These 4 T cell receptor beta chains were all obtained from the same sample, sequenced in a study of T cell repertoires in cytomegalovirus infection. TCRdb recomputed calls from the reads with MiXCR, one row per CDR3 protein. This table has more than 200,000 distinct CDR3 sequences, over 8% appearing once. Sequenced sample: PBMCs. The source is a human donor in good health (CMV status not recorded). Some clones in this sample may be carry-over from other donors' samples.

The CDR3 sequence: CASSPGRQNTGELFF. The CDR3 DNA reads TGTGCCAGCTCACCCGGGAGACAGAACACCGGGGAGCTGTTTTTT. The chain links TRBV18 to TRBJ2-2; tentatively, D is TRBD2 (6 bases). Trimming cost V 3 bases and J 1 base, with 9 bases left between them. This CDR3 comprises 15 residues. CDR1 KGHSH and CDR2 LQKENI come from the germline V gene.

This clonotype was detected only a few times. The chain uses TRBV4-3 and TRBJ2-1; D possibly corresponds to TRBD2 (6 bases). The CDR3 totals 15 residues. With 0 bases removed from V and 1 base from J, the gap between germline ends came to 7 bases. Germline CDR1 reads LGHNA; CDR2 reads YSLEER. The DNA of the CDR3 is TGCGCCAGCAGCCAAGACGGACTATCCTACAATGAGCAGTTCTTC. As protein: CASSQDGLSYNEQFF.

This clonotype came up many times. The V and J genes are TRBV7-2 and TRBJ2-7, with 10 bases lining up with TRBD1. The length of the CDR3 is 15 residues. V shed 5 bases and J 0 bases; nucleotides not matched to a gene: 4. The germline V gene has CDR1 SGHTA and CDR2 FQGNSA. The CDR3, as DNA: TGTGCCAGCAGCCCGAGACAGGGGGCCTCCTACGAGCAGTACTTC. It yields the protein CASSPRQGASYEQYF.

This clonotype came up many times. The chain carries TRBV28 and TRBJ1-1; no clear D gene. The CDR3 length is 14 residues. Deletions cut 4 bases from V and 6 bases from J, with 15 bases between. The germline CDR1 and CDR2 sequences are MDHEN and SYDVKM. Here the CDR3 reads CASSSQSLPAEAFF. The DNA for the CDR3 is TGTGCCAGCAGTTCTCAGAGTCTTCCCGCTGAAGCTTTCTTT.